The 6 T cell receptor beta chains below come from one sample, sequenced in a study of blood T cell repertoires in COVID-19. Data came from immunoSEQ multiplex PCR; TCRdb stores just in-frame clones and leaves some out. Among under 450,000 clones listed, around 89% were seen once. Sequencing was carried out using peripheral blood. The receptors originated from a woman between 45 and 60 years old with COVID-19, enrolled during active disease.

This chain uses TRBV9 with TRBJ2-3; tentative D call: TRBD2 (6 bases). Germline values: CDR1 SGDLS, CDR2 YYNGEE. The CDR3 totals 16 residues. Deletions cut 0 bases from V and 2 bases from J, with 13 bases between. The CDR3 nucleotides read TGTGCCAGCAGCGTAGGTTTAGCGGAGTACACAGATACGCAGTATTTT. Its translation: CASSVGLAEYTDTQYF.

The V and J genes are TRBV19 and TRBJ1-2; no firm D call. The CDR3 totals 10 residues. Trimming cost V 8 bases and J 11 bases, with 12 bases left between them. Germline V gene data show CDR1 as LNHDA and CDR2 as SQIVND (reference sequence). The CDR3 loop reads CASLGRRYTF. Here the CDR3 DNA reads TGTGCCAGTCTCGGTCGCAGGTACACCTTC.

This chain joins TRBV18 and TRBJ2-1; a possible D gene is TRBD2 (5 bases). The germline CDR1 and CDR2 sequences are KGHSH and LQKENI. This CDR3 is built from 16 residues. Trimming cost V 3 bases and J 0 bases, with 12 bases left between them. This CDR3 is CASSPTLGSSYNEQFF. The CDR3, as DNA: TGTGCCAGCTCACCTACCCTGGGGAGCTCCTACAATGAGCAGTTCTTC.

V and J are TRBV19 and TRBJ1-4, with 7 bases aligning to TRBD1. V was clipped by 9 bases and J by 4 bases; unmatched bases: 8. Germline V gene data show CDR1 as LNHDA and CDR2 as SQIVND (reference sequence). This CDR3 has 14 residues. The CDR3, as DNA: TGTGCCAGCGGTCAGGGGGGTTTTAATGAAAAACTGTTTTTT. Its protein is CASGQGGFNEKLFF.

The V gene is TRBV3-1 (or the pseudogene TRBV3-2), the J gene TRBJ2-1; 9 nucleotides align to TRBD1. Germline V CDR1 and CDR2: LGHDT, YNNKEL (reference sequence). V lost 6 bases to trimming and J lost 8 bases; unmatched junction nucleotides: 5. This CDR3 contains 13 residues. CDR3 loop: CASSRNRGHEQFF. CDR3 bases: TGTGCCAGCAGTCGAAACAGGGGGCATGAGCAGTTCTTC.

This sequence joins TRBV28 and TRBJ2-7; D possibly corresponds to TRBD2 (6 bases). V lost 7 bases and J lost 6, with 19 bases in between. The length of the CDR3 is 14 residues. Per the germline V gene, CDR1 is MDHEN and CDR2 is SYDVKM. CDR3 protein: CASTWGGPGGEQYF. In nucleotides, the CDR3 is TGTGCCAGCACCTGGGGAGGTCCCGGGGGCGAGCAGTACTTC. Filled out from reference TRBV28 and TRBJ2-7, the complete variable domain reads DVKVTQSSRYLVKRTGEKVFLECVQDMDHENMFWYRQDPGLGLRLIYFSYDVKMKEKGDIPEGYSVSREKKERFSLILESASTNQTSMYLCASTWGGPGGEQYFGPGTRLTVT.